This T cell receptor beta chain was documented in a study of CD8 T cells in Susac syndrome. CDR3 length: 14 amino acids. J was trimmed by 1 base and V by 8 bases; bases with no gene match: 5. CDR1 and CDR2 from the germline V gene are MNHNY and SVGAGI (reference sequence). This clonotype was seen only a few times. With random hexamers, reverse transcription was performed on roughly 0.5 to 1 ug of RNA. Amplification of TCR beta CDR3 across 54 Vbeta and 13 Jbeta was performed with immunoSEQ multiplex PCR. TCRdb re-called the immunoSEQ multiplex PCR reads with MiXCR, one entry per CDR3 protein. The sample consists of 150,000 to 200,000 distinct CDR3 sequences, about 95% of them appearing once. Controls were drawn from healthy donors and were matched for age and sex.

Sequencing was performed on CD4+ T cells from PBMCs. The sequence was obtained from a human donor in good health. The chain joins TRBV6-6 to TRBJ2-5; 9 bases map to TRBD2. The CDR3 loop is CASSRGGAQETQYF. For the CDR3, the DNA is TGTGCCAGCTCCCGCGGGGGGGCCCAAGAGACCCAGTACTTC.